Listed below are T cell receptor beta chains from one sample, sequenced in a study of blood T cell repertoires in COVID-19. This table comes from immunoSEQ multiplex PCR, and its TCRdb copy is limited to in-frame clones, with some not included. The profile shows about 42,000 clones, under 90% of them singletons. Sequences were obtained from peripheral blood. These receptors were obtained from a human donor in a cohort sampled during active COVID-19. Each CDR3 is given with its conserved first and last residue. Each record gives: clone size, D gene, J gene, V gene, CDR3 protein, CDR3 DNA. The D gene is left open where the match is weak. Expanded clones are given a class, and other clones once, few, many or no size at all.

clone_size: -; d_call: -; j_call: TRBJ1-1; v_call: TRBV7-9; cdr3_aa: CAVKGENTEAFF; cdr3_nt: TGTGCCGTGAAGGGAGAGAACACTGAAGCTTTCTTT
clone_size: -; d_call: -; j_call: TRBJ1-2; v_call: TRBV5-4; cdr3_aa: CASSVPGANYGYTF; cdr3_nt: TGTGCCAGCAGCGTTCCCGGGGCTAACTATGGCTACACCTTC
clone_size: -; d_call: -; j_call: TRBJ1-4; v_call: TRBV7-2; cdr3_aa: CASSLQGWGEKLFF; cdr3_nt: TGTGCCAGCAGCTTACAGGGGTGGGGTGAAAAACTGTTTTTT
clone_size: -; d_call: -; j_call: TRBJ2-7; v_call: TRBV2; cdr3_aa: CASSGLQRAYEQYF; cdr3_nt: TGTGCCAGCAGTGGGCTGCAGCGGGCATACGAGCAGTACTTC
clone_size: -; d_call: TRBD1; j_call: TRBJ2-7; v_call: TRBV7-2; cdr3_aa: CASSPGQGGEQYF; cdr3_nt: TGTGCCAGCTCCCCGGGACAGGGGGGCGAGCAGTACTTC
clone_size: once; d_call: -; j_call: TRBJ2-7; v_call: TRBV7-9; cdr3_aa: CASSLAEGLSYEQYF; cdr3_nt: TGTGCCAGCAGCTTAGCGGAGGGGTTGTCCTACGAGCAGTACTTC
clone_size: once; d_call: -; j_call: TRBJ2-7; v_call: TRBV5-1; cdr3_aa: CASSLEAGASYEQYF; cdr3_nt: TGCGCCAGCAGCTTGGAGGCAGGGGCGTCCTACGAGCAGTACTTC
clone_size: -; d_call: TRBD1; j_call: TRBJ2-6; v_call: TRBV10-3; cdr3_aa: CAISGGTGKVAGANVLTF; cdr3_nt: TGTGCCATCAGTGGGGGGACAGGGAAAGTCGCTGGGGCCAACGTCCTGACTTTC
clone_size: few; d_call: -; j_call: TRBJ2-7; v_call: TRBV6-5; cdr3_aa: CASSYDRGYHEQYF; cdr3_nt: TGTGCCAGCAGTTACGATCGGGGTTACCACGAGCAGTACTTC
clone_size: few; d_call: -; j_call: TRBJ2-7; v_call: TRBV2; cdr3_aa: CASKSGTQTYEQYF; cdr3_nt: TGTGCCAGCAAGTCCGGGACTCAGACCTACGAGCAGTACTTC
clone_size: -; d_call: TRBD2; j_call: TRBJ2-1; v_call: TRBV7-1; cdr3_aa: CASSSQIQLAGGIKRSPGYNEQFF; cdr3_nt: TGTGCCAGCAGCTCACAGATCCAACTAGCGGGGGGTATAAAGAGAAGTCCTGGGTACAATGAGCAGTTCTTC
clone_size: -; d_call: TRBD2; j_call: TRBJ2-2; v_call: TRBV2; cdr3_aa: CASSDRTSGANTGELFF; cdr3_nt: TGTGCCAGCAGTGATCGGACTAGCGGAGCTAACACCGGGGAGCTGTTTTTT
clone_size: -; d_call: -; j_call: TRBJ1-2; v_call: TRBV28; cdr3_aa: CASSFDISPGAYGYTF; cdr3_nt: TGTGCCAGCAGTTTTGATATTTCGCCAGGGGCCTATGGCTACACCTTC
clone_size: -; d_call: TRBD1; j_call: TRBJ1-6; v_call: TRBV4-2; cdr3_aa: CASSQPGQDLYNSPLHF; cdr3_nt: TGTGCCAGCAGCCAACCGGGACAGGACCTTTATAATTCACCCCTCCACTTT
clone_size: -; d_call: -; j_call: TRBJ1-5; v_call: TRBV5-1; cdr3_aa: CASSLVPGYSNQPQHF; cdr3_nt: TGCGCCAGCAGCTTGGTCCCGGGTTATAGCAATCAGCCCCAGCATTTT
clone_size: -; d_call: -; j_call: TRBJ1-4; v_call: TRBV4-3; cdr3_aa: CASSQDLSYQNEKLFF; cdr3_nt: TGCGCCAGCAGCCAGGATCTTAGCTACCAGAATGAAAAACTGTTTTTT
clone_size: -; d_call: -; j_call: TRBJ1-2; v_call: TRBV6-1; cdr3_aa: CASSAASGHLTMAGYTF; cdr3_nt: TGTGCCAGCAGTGCCGCATCGGGACACCTAACTATGGCTGGCTACACCTTC
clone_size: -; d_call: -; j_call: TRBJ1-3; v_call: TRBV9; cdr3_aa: CASSVADSTSGNTIYF; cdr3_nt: TGTGCCAGCAGCGTAGCAGATTCAACCTCTGGAAACACCATATATTTT
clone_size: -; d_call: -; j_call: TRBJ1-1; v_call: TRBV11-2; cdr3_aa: CASSLRGSGDTEAFF; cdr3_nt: TGTGCCAGCAGCTTAAGAGGGAGCGGCGACACTGAAGCTTTCTTT
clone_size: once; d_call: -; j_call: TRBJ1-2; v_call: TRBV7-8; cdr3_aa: CASSFLMGPGGGYTF; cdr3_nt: TGTGCCAGCAGCTTCCTAATGGGGCCGGGTGGTGGCTACACCTTC
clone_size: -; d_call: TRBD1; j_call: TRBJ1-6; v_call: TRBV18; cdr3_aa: CASSPAGQANNSPLHF; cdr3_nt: TGTGCCAGCTCACCAGCGGGACAGGCAAATAATTCACCCCTCCACTTT
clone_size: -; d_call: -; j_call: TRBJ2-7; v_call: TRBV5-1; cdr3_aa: CASSLSGAYEQYF; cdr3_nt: TGCGCCAGCAGCTTGTCGGGAGCCTACGAGCAGTACTTC
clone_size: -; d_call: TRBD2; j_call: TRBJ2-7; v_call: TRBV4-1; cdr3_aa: CASSLTSGGQSSYEQYF; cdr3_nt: TGCGCCAGCAGCCTGACTAGCGGGGGTCAAAGCTCCTACGAGCAGTACTTC
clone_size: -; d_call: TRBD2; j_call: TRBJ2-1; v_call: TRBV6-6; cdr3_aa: CASRSSGGRDNEQFF; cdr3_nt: TGTGCCAGCAGATCTTCGGGGGGGCGGGACAATGAGCAGTTCTTC
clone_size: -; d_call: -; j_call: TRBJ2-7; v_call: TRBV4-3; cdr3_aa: CASSQSHGSYEQYF; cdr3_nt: TGCGCCAGCAGCCAGAGCCACGGGAGCTACGAGCAGTACTTC
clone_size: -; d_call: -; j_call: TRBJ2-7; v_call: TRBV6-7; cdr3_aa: CASSKFWAGAKEDEQYF; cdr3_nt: TGTGCCAGCAGTAAGTTCTGGGCGGGGGCAAAAGAGGACGAGCAGTACTTC
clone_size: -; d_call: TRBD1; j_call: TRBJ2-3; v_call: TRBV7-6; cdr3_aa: CASSRDRGPTDTQYF; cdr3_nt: TGTGCCAGCAGTCGGGACAGGGGGCCTACAGATACGCAGTATTTT
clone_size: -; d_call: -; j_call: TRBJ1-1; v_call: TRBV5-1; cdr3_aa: CASSLGIMNTWAFF; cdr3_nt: TGCGCCAGCAGCCTAGGAATTATGAACACTTGGGCTTTCTTT
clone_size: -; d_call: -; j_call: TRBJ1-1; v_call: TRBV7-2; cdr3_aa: CASRQISGDSEAFF; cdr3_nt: TGTGCCAGCAGACAGATCTCGGGGGACTCTGAAGCTTTCTTT
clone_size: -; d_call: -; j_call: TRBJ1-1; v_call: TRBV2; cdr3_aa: CASSDSQGLGTEAFF; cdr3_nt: TGTGCCAGCAGTGATAGTCAGGGGCTGGGCACTGAAGCTTTCTTT
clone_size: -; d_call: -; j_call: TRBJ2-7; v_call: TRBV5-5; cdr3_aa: CASSFGTPAYEQYF; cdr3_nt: TGTGCCAGCAGCTTCGGGACACCTGCCTACGAGCAGTACTTC
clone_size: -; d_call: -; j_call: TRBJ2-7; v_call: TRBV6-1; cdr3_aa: CASSDYSQPSYEQYF; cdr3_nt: TGTGCCAGCAGTGATTACAGTCAACCCTCCTACGAGCAGTACTTC
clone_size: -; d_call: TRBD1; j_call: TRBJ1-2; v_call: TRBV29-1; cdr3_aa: CSVVTGTDYGYTF; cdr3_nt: TGCAGCGTGGTGACCGGGACAGACTATGGCTACACCTTC
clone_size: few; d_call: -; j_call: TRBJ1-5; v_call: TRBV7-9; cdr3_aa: CASSLGSGNNQPQHF; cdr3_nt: TGTGCCAGCAGCTTAGGTTCAGGGAACAATCAGCCCCAGCATTTT
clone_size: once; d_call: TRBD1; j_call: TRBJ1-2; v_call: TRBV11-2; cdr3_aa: CASSLAGQGRVYGYTF; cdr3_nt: TGTGCCAGCAGCTTAGCGGGACAGGGAAGAGTCTATGGCTACACCTTC
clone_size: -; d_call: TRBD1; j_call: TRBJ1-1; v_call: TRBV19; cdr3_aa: CASSIDLFGTENTEAFF; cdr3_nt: TGTGCCAGTAGTATAGATCTATTTGGGACAGAGAACACTGAAGCTTTCTTT
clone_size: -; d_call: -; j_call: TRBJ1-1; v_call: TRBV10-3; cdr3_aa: CAIRQYNTEAFF; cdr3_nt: TGTGCCATCAGGCAGTATAACACTGAAGCTTTCTTT